These T cell receptor beta chains were read from a single sample in a study of T cell responses to AZD1222 COVID-19 vaccine. The table came from immunoSEQ multiplex PCR; TCRdb's copy has only in-frame clones and leaves some out. This sample has 150,000 to 200,000 clones; 80% to 90% occur once, and the top ten carry 11%. The sample here was peripheral blood, taken 28 days after the second AZD1222 dose. The receptors come from an adult who received the AZD1222 COVID-19 vaccine. Each CDR3 is given with its conserved first and last residue. D genes are given only for firm matches. Clone size is given for some rows only: seen once, a few or many times, or a class if the clone is expanded.

clone size,J gene,D gene,V gene,CDR3 protein,CDR3 DNA
NA,TRBJ1-1,TRBD1,TRBV19,CATGQGPGLGTEAFF,TGTGCCACTGGACAGGGACCCGGACTGGGCACTGAAGCTTTCTTT
once,TRBJ2-7,NA,TRBV4-3,CASSQAFGQGGYEQYF,TGCGCCAGCAGCCAAGCTTTTGGTCAGGGCGGTTACGAGCAGTACTTC
NA,TRBJ2-5,TRBD2,TRBV9,CASSVAGLAHGETQYF,TGTGCCAGCAGCGTAGCGGGACTAGCCCACGGGGAGACCCAGTACTTC
once,TRBJ2-2,TRBD2,TRBV5-1,CASSPSGGLAGELFF,TGCGCCAGCAGCCCATCGGGGGGGTTGGCCGGGGAGCTGTTTTTT
NA,TRBJ2-2,NA,TRBV7-9,CASSFPQGSANTGELFF,TGTGCCAGCAGCTTTCCACAGGGCTCCGCGAACACCGGGGAGCTGTTTTTT
NA,TRBJ1-6,NA,TRBV20-1,CSASHGGPYNSPLHF,TGCAGTGCTAGTCATGGGGGTCCTTATAATTCACCCCTCCACTTT
NA,TRBJ1-1,NA,TRBV7-2,CASSLVGQMNTEAFF,TGTGCCAGCAGCTTAGTCGGTCAGATGAACACTGAAGCTTTCTTT
NA,TRBJ1-5,NA,TRBV4-2,CASSQVSGTPQHF,TGTGCCAGCAGCCAAGTGTCGGGCACGCCCCAGCATTTT
NA,TRBJ2-7,NA,TRBV7-9,CASSLTPYEQYF,TGTGCCAGCAGCCTGACCCCCTACGAGCAGTACTTC
NA,TRBJ2-3,NA,TRBV7-2,CASSPFSLDTQYF,TGTGCCAGCAGTCCATTTTCCCTAGATACGCAGTATTTT
NA,TRBJ1-1,TRBD1,TRBV12-3/TRBV12-4,CASRIQGVTEAFF,TGTGCCAGCAGGATACAGGGGGTCACTGAAGCTTTCTTT
NA,TRBJ2-7,TRBD2,TRBV6-5,CASSSTGLAGEQYF,TGTGCCAGCAGCTCGACAGGTCTAGCGGGAGAGCAGTACTTC
NA,TRBJ2-5,NA,TRBV5-6,CASSRDIGRGTQETQYF,TGTGCCAGCAGCAGGGATATAGGAAGAGGCACCCAAGAGACCCAGTACTTC
few,TRBJ1-1,NA,TRBV5-8,CASSLTGTSLNTEAFF,TGTGCCAGCAGCTTAACAGGGACCTCTTTGAACACTGAAGCTTTCTTT
NA,TRBJ2-7,TRBD2,TRBV9,CASSVQAGVPSSYEQYF,TGTGCCAGCAGCGTACAAGCGGGGGTTCCCAGCTCCTACGAGCAGTACTTC
NA,TRBJ2-5,NA,TRBV6-5,CASTAFQETQYF,TGTGCCAGCACGGCATTCCAAGAGACCCAGTACTTC
NA,TRBJ1-4,NA,TRBV2,CASSESVTGREKLFF,TGTGCCAGCAGTGAAAGTGTAACAGGGCGGGAAAAACTGTTTTTT
NA,TRBJ2-6,NA,TRBV19,CASSMGRSSGANVLTF,TGTGCCAGTAGTATGGGCAGGAGCTCTGGGGCCAACGTCCTGACTTTC
NA,TRBJ2-7,TRBD1,TRBV7-9,CASSTGTGHYEQYF,TGTGCCAGCAGCACCGGGACAGGTCACTACGAGCAGTACTTC
NA,TRBJ2-3,NA,TRBV5-1,CASSGDLPLTDTQYF,TGCGCCAGCAGCGGGGACTTGCCTCTCACAGATACGCAGTATTTT
few,TRBJ1-5,NA,TRBV11-2,CASSLGGRAQPQHF,TGTGCCAGCAGCTTAGGGGGAAGGGCTCAGCCCCAGCATTTT
once,TRBJ2-3,NA,TRBV3-1/TRBV3-2,CASSPRRGNTQYF,TGTGCCAGCAGCCCCCGCCGGGGAAATACGCAGTATTTT
NA,TRBJ1-1,NA,TRBV19,CASSIATGITEAFF,TGTGCCAGTAGTATAGCAACAGGCATCACTGAAGCTTTCTTT
NA,TRBJ2-3,TRBD2,TRBV5-1,CASSLDGTSGTTDTQYF,TGCGCCAGCAGCTTGGATGGGACTAGCGGGACCACAGATACGCAGTATTTT
NA,TRBJ2-5,NA,TRBV5-4,CASSLVGGETQYF,TGTGCCAGCAGCTTGGTAGGGGGAGAGACCCAGTACTTC
NA,TRBJ1-1,NA,TRBV29-1,CSGGGGSNTEAFF,TGCAGCGGTGGTGGGGGCTCGAACACTGAAGCTTTCTTT
NA,TRBJ2-2,TRBD1,TRBV7-3,CASSLRQGAGTGELFF,TGTGCCAGCAGCTTAAGGCAGGGGGCTGGCACCGGGGAGCTGTTTTTT
NA,TRBJ2-6,NA,TRBV5-1,CASSLASGRISSGANVLTF,TGCGCCAGCAGCTTGGCCTCGGGCAGAATAAGCTCTGGGGCCAACGTCCTGACTTTC
NA,TRBJ2-6,NA,TRBV6-1,CASSDGVGANVLTF,TGTGCCAGCAGTGACGGGGTTGGGGCCAACGTCCTGACTTTC
NA,TRBJ2-2,TRBD2,TRBV4-2,CASSRVGASGGANTGELFF,TGTGCCAGCAGCCGAGTCGGAGCTAGCGGGGGGGCGAACACCGGGGAGCTGTTTTTT
NA,TRBJ1-2,NA,TRBV29-1,CSVDWGGGYTF,TGCAGCGTTGATTGGGGAGGGGGCTACACCTTC
NA,TRBJ2-5,TRBD2,TRBV7-7,CASSLGTTATQYF,TGTGCCAGCAGCTTGGGGACTACGGCGACCCAGTACTTC
NA,TRBJ1-2,NA,TRBV6-1,CASSDRQGYDGYTF,TGTGCCAGCAGTGATCGTCAGGGGTACGACGGCTACACCTTC
NA,TRBJ2-3,TRBD1,TRBV5-4,CASSGGQGGITDTQYF,TGTGCCAGCAGCGGGGGACAGGGAGGGATCACAGATACGCAGTATTTT
NA,TRBJ2-5,TRBD2,TRBV7-9,CASSLGEGETQYF,TGTGCCAGCAGCTTAGGGGAGGGAGAGACCCAGTACTTC
NA,TRBJ1-2,NA,TRBV18,CASSPGAVHSGYGYTF,TGTGCCAGCTCACCAGGTGCGGTCCACTCGGGCTATGGCTACACCTTC
NA,TRBJ2-7,TRBD1,TRBV5-1,CATGQEGTHEQYF,TGCGCCACCGGACAGGAAGGTACCCACGAGCAGTACTTC
NA,TRBJ1-1,TRBD1,TRBV18,CASSPPAGGDTEAFF,TGTGCCAGCTCACCACCGGCAGGGGGTGACACTGAAGCTTTCTTT
NA,TRBJ1-3,TRBD1,TRBV2,CASTLTGGGNTIYF,TGTGCCAGCACCTTGACAGGGGGCGGAAACACCATATATTTT
once,TRBJ2-3,NA,TRBV30,CAWSGVSSTDTQYF,TGTGCCTGGAGTGGAGTTTCAAGCACAGATACGCAGTATTTT
NA,TRBJ2-2,NA,TRBV19,CASSMVAAGTGELFF,TGTGCCAGTAGTATGGTGGCAGCGGGCACCGGGGAGCTGTTTTTT
NA,TRBJ1-5,TRBD1,TRBV20-1,CSASWAGGSNQPQHF,TGCAGTGCTAGTTGGGCAGGGGGTAGCAATCAGCCCCAGCATTTT
once,TRBJ1-4,TRBD1,TRBV6-5,CASSSIPRQGEGKLFF,TGTGCCAGCAGTTCGATCCCTAGACAGGGCGAGGGAAAACTGTTTTTT
NA,TRBJ1-4,NA,TRBV19,CASSTDRNEKLFF,TGTGCCAGTAGCACCGACAGGAATGAAAAACTGTTTTTT
NA,TRBJ2-1,TRBD1,TRBV9,CASSGLQGLNEQFF,TGTGCCAGCAGCGGATTACAGGGGTTAAATGAGCAGTTCTTC
NA,TRBJ2-7,NA,TRBV30,CAWDGAYYEQYF,TGTGCCTGGGATGGGGCCTACTACGAGCAGTACTTC
NA,TRBJ2-1,NA,TRBV2,CASRSVMEQFF,TGTGCCAGCAGATCGGTGATGGAGCAGTTCTTC
NA,TRBJ2-2,NA,TRBV7-3,CASSPGQTTGELFF,TGTGCCAGCAGCCCGGGCCAGACCACCGGGGAGCTGTTTTTT
NA,TRBJ2-2,NA,TRBV7-2,CASSLEPGENAGELFF,TGTGCCAGCAGCTTAGAGCCCGGGGAGAACGCCGGGGAGCTGTTTTTT
once,TRBJ2-7,NA,TRBV4-3,CASSPGAGWGEQYF,TGCGCCAGCAGCCCCGGAGCGGGCTGGGGCGAGCAGTACTTC
NA,TRBJ1-6,NA,TRBV5-8,CASRKGTAGFNSPLHF,TGTGCCAGCAGGAAAGGGACGGCGGGATTTAATTCACCCCTCCACTTT